The 21 T cell receptor beta chains below were found in one sample sequenced in a study of siplizumab effects on memory and regulatory T cells. Sequencing used immunoSEQ multiplex PCR; TCRdb keeps in-frame clones, though not all of them. The table records under 100,000 clones, about 93% of them present only once. Material for sequencing was non-Treg CD4+ T cells sorted from blood. These receptors came from a human donor in good health.

DNA of the CDR3: TGTGCCAGCAGTGAAACTTTCGGCGGGAGGGCCCATTACAATGAGCAGTTCTTC. Protein sequence: CASSETFGGRAHYNEQFF. This sequence joins TRBV2 and TRBJ2-1; 9 nucleotides agree with TRBD2. Germline-derived CDR1 and CDR2 are SNHLY and FYNNEI. V shed 2 bases, J shed 4 bases, and the junction held 12 bases outside the gene matches. This CDR3 contains 18 residues.

The CDR3 spells CASSLVGRARNEQFF. CDR3 DNA: TGTGCCAGCAGTTTAGTTGGGAGAGCCCGCAATGAGCAGTTCTTC. The rearrangement joins TRBV28 to TRBJ2-1; D is possibly TRBD2 (5 bases). This CDR3 spans 15 amino acids. The germline CDR1 and CDR2 sequences are MDHEN and SYDVKM. Between the trimmed V and J ends, which lost 2 bases and 6 bases, there was a span of 14 bases.

The chain couples TRBV11-2 to TRBJ2-2; D not resolved. V was clipped by 0 bases and J by 6 bases, with 2 bases between them. The CDR3 covers 12 residues. Per germline, CDR1 SGHAT and CDR2 FQNNGV. The DNA of the CDR3 is TGTGCCAGCAGCTTAGAAGCCGGGGAGCTGTTTTTT. It codes for CASSLEAGELFF. Full variable domain (outside the CDR3, taken from reference TRBV11-2 and TRBJ2-2): EAGVAQSPRYKIIEKRQSVAFWCNPISGHATLYWYQQILGQGPKLLIQFQNNGVVDDSQLPKDRFSAERLKGVDSTLKIQPAKLEDSAVYLCASSLEAGELFFGEGSRLTVL.

J is TRBJ2-2 and V is TRBV27; TRBD1 might be the D (7 bases). Germline assignment: CDR1 MNHEY and CDR2 SMNVEV (reference sequence). V lost 6 bases and J 3 bases, leaving 14 bases between the germline ends. The CDR3 is made up of 15 amino acids. Here the CDR3 DNA reads TGTGCCAGCAGCCGACAGGGAGGATACACCGGGGAGCTGTTTTTT. This translates into CASSRQGGYTGELFF.

This clone was counted a single time. V is TRBV2 and J is TRBJ2-7; a possible D gene is TRBD1 (6 bases). The germline gives CDR1 SNHLY, CDR2 FYNNEI. Trimming took 5 bases from V and 5 from J, leaving 19 bases between them. The CDR3 runs to 15 residues. CDR3 in DNA: TGTGCCAGCAGTCCCCAGGGGCTATCTACCCACGAGCAGTACTTC. Translating gives CASSPQGLSTHEQYF.

The gene calls are TRBV19 and TRBJ1-5; D might be TRBD1 (6 bases). The CDR3 is made up of 14 amino acids. Trimming shortened V by 1 base and J by 10 bases, and 14 bases separated the two germline ends. Germline assignment: CDR1 LNHDA and CDR2 SQIVND (reference sequence). The chain's CDR3 is CASSIGGAVIPQHF. CDR3 bases: TGTGCCAGTAGTATAGGGGGGGCGGTCATTCCCCAGCATTTT. Looking up the rest from reference TRBV19 and TRBJ1-5 gives the full variable domain: DGGITQSPKYLFRKEGQNVTLSCEQNLNHDAMYWYRQDPGQGLRLIYYSQIVNDFQKGDIAEGYSVSREKKESFPLTVTSAQKNPTAFYLCASSIGGAVIPQHFGDGTRLSIL.

The V gene is TRBV5-6, the J gene TRBJ2-5; 7 nucleotides agree with TRBD2. Trimming at V came to 4 bases and at J to 2 bases, leaving 5 bases not matched to a gene. Germline V CDR1 and CDR2: SGHDT, YYEEEE. The CDR3 is made up of 14 amino acids. This CDR3 is CASSRAGRQETQYF. The DNA of the CDR3 is TGTGCCAGCAGCCGAGCGGGGAGACAAGAGACCCAGTACTTC.

The V and J genes are TRBV30 and TRBJ1-2; the D is unclear. The ends were cut back, 0 bases at V and 8 bases at J, with 10 bases in the middle. The CDR3 is made up of 12 amino acids. Germline values: CDR1 GTSNPN, CDR2 SVGIG (reference sequence). DNA of the CDR3: TGTGCCTGGAGTGTAGGCCCCCGGGGCTACACCTTC. Amino acid sequence: CAWSVGPRGYTF. The full variable domain, completed using reference TRBV30 and TRBJ1-2, is SQTIHQWPATLVQPVGSPLSLECTVEGTSNPNLYWYRQAAGRGLQLLFYSVGIGQISSEVPQNLSASRPQDRQFILSSKKLLLSDSGFYLCAWSVGPRGYTFGSGTRLTVV.

The chain links TRBV14 to TRBJ2-5, with D unresolved. The CDR3 length is 12 residues. The V end lost 2 bases, the J end lost 5 bases, and 6 bases lay between the germline ends. CDR1 is SGHDN, CDR2 FVKESK, per germline. The DNA for the CDR3 is TGTGCCAGCAGCCAAAGGGTTGAGACCCAGTACTTC. It codes for CASSQRVETQYF.

The rearrangement links TRBV7-9 to TRBJ2-5, with D hard to call. Between the trimmed V and J ends, which lost 10 bases and 5 bases, there was a span of 14 bases. This CDR3 is 12 amino acids long. CDR1 SEHNR and CDR2 FQNEAQ come from the germline V gene (reference sequence). The CDR3 reads CATSQIGETQYF. The CDR3 DNA sequence: TGTGCCACAAGCCAGATCGGGGAGACCCAGTACTTC.

V usage is TRBV30 and J usage is TRBJ1-1, with a possible D match to TRBD1 (5 bases). The V gene's germline CDR1 is GTSNPN and CDR2 SVGIG (reference sequence). This CDR3 is built from 16 residues. Trimming removed 0 bases from V and 3 bases from J, with 17 bases in between. The CDR3 nucleotides read TGTGCCTGGAGTGTACGGAGAGGATGGGGGGACACTGAAGCTTTCTTT. Protein product: CAWSVRRGWGDTEAFF. Full variable domain (outside the CDR3, taken from reference TRBV30 and TRBJ1-1): SQTIHQWPATLVQPVGSPLSLECTVEGTSNPNLYWYRQAAGRGLQLLFYSVGIGQISSEVPQNLSASRPQDRQFILSSKKLLLSDSGFYLCAWSVRRGWGDTEAFFGQGTRLTVV.

The chain joins TRBV5-1 to TRBJ2-3, with TRBD2 matching over 12 bases. Germline V lookup: CDR1 SGHRS, CDR2 YFSETQ. The CDR3 runs 16 residues. V was clipped by 5 bases and J by 4 bases; unmatched bases: 8. Written as DNA, the CDR3 is TGCGCCAGCAGTCTAGAACTAGCGGGAGGATCAGATACGCAGTATTTT. Its protein product is CASSLELAGGSDTQYF.

The DNA for the CDR3 is TGTGCCATCGCAGGGACAGCTCCCTTTGAGCAGTACTTC. It yields the protein CAIAGTAPFEQYF. The chain couples TRBV10-3 to TRBJ2-7; TRBD1 agrees at 7 bases. The germline V gene has CDR1 ENHRY and CDR2 SYGVKD. The trim removed 8 bases at V and 7 bases at J, leaving 11 bases unmatched. This CDR3 is built from 13 residues.

This chain uses TRBV5-1 with TRBJ2-1, with TRBD2 matching over 8 bases. The J segment lost 6 bases and the V segment lost 4 bases, leaving 9 bases of the junction unmatched. There are 15 residues in the CDR3. In germline, CDR1 is SGHRS, CDR2 YFSETQ. The CDR3 region has the DNA TGCGCCAGCAGCGGGGGACTAGTCTCCCTCAATGAGCAGTTCTTC. Encoded protein: CASSGGLVSLNEQFF.

The gene calls are TRBV28 and TRBJ2-7, with 7 bases aligning to TRBD2. This CDR3 is built from 16 residues. Germline V gene sequence: CDR1 MDHEN, CDR2 SYDVKM. The junction had 9 bases not matched to a gene; V was cut back by 0 bases and J by 4 bases. The CDR3 DNA reads TGTGCCAGCAGTTTATGGGGGAGGGCCCAGGTTTACGAGCAGTACTTC. Protein: CASSLWGRAQVYEQYF.

The gene calls are TRBV5-1 and TRBJ2-5; D gene ambiguous. V was clipped by 2 bases and J by 3 bases, with 5 bases between them. Germline V CDR1 and CDR2: SGHRS, YFSETQ. CDR3 length: 12 residues. The CDR3 DNA is TGCGCCAGCAGCTTCAGCGAAGAGACCCAGTACTTC. Translating gives CASSFSEETQYF.

The V call is TRBV19, the J call TRBJ2-7; 8 bases agree with TRBD1. The CDR3 consists of 17 residues. V dropped 6 bases and J dropped 0; count of bases not matched to a gene: 13. Germline assignment: CDR1 LNHDA and CDR2 SQIVND (reference sequence). CDR3 bases: TGTGCCAGTAGCCGCCCCCGGGACAGGCAAAACTCCTACGAGCAGTACTTC. Encoded protein: CASSRPRDRQNSYEQYF.

CDR3 protein: CASSFNGPLDRNNSPLHF. CDR3 bases: TGTGCCAGCAGCTTTAACGGCCCCCTGGACAGAAATAATTCACCCCTCCACTTT. The V gene is TRBV7-9, the J gene TRBJ1-6; D might be TRBD1 (6 bases). CDR3 length equals 18 residues. With 3 bases removed from V and 5 bases from J, the gap between germline ends came to 20 bases. Germline lookup yields CDR1 SEHNR and CDR2 FQNEAQ (reference sequence).

The rearrangement joins TRBV18 to TRBJ2-1, with TRBD2 identical over 10 bases. V shed 6 bases and J 5 bases; nucleotides not matched to a gene: 7. Germline loops: CDR1 KGHSH, CDR2 LQKENI. The CDR3 runs to 15 residues. CDR3 amino acids: CASSPGLAANNEQFF. The CDR3 coding sequence is TGTGCCAGCTCCCCAGGACTAGCGGCAAACAATGAGCAGTTCTTC.

The chain is built from TRBV7-9 and TRBJ1-3, with D hard to call. V lost 7 bases and J lost 2, with 3 bases in between. In germline, CDR1 is SEHNR, CDR2 FQNEAQ (reference sequence). The CDR3 sequence is 11 residues long. Here the CDR3 DNA reads TGTGCCAGCACACCTGGAAACACCATATATTTT. It codes for CASTPGNTIYF.

This chain joins TRBV28 and TRBJ1-5, with D uncertain. Germline V gene data show CDR1 as MDHEN and CDR2 as SYDVKM. Trimming stripped 2 bases from V and 0 bases from J, with 8 bases between. The CDR3 runs 15 residues. CDR3 protein: CASSLNRYSNQPQHF. The DNA for the CDR3 is TGTGCCAGCAGTTTAAACAGATATAGCAATCAGCCCCAGCATTTT.